This T cell receptor beta chain was obtained from a study of blood T cells in healthy people across ages (dated by TCRdb to 2013 to 2016). Concerning the study at large: In model experiments, template switching captured roughly one uniquely barcoded TCR beta cDNA molecule for every two T cells. To avoid experimental bias, donors of different ages were spread randomly across the sequencing lanes. The donors were divided into four age groups: young (average approximately 17 years), middle-aged (approximately 39), aged (under 70) and long-lived (about 90). Using the same blood draw, the study looked at two additional independent replicas of 1 million unique cDNA reads for two donors, one aged 18 to 30 and the other aged 80 or older. To track age-related changes in TCR beta repertoire diversity, the study relied on deep sequencing normalized with unique cDNA molecular identifiers.

The paper as a whole reports these results and caveats: Since profiling was done on bulk unsorted PBMCs, naive and antigen-experienced compartments could not be conclusively compared. A strong correlation was found between observed TCR beta diversity and the percentage of naive T cells measured by flow cytometry. Observed TCR beta diversity per million T cells fell roughly linearly with age, and a significant reduction was already apparent by age around 36. The CMV infection status of donors was not known, potentially confounding age-related changes in expanded clonotypes. Total diversity estimates from one million sequenced T cells were considered lower bounds and underestimates. Compared with the aged group, the long-lived group had more naive CD4+ T cells, fewer expanded clones and increased TCR diversity, suggesting age selection.

At the junction V is shortened by 5 bases and J by 0 bases, with 7 bases in between. The cysteine opens and the phenylalanine closes a CDR3 of 13 amino acids. The sequence is cut down to CDR3 DNA, 39 bases in frame from base 1. CDR1 is given as MNHEY and CDR2 as SVGAGI, both from the germline V gene. Systemically healthy Caucasian individuals from Russia, around 38 in total and aged roughly 6 to 100 years, were included as donors. About 10 milliliters of peripheral blood were collected from each donor into EDTA-treated Vacutainer tubes. PBMCs were isolated by Ficoll-Paque density-gradient centrifugation, with at least 6.5 million obtained per sample. Total RNA was extracted from PBMCs with Trizol reagent, with at least 5.5 micrograms obtained per sample. Naive CD45RAhigh/CD27high T cell percentages were measured by flow cytometry on a PBMC aliquot from every donor. Libraries came from 5' RACE. These reads were obtained on an Illumina HiSeq 2500. A second 7 to 11 cycle PCR used a sample-barcoded 5' primer and a J-beta primer mix. A unique molecular identifier was introduced onto each TCR beta cDNA molecule by a template-switch 5' adaptor carrying 12 random nucleotides. Each sample yielded at least 2.5 million CDR3-containing paired-end reads. First-strand cDNA synthesis was performed from all RNA using the Mint cDNA synthesis kit, with priming by a TRBC-specific oligonucleotide. Following uracil-DNA glycosylase treatment, all cDNA underwent a first 18-cycle PCR with the universal primers M1SS and BC2_uni_R. Processing in the source paper ran as follows. Each sample was normalized by randomly selecting 1 million high-quality reads, each carrying a distinct molecular identifier. Reads sharing molecular identifiers were discarded rather than binned into consensus sequences. MiTCR, with a Q25 quality threshold and the strictest error-elimination algorithm, was used for CDR3 identification, clonotype clustering and error correction. A nonparametric unseen species model with Euler transformation was used to estimate lower-bound total TCR beta diversity. TCRdb itself trimmed the public reads at Q25 with fastp, ran MiXCR and retained productive beta chains. Entries are consolidated by CDR3 protein sequence, retaining the most common genes and DNA. The V and J calls here are based on TCRdb, not the publication. Recorded for this sample are about 730,000 distinct CDR3 sequences; about 40% of them occurred a single time. Around a fifth of the sample rests with the top ten.

This clonotype occurred a few times. Its binding antigen is unknown. Base-call qualities are not available, and no considerably larger clone is one nucleotide away. The source material was blood. The origin of this receptor is a woman between 55 and 75 years old in good health. The chain links TRBV6-5 with TRBJ1-1, with no confident D gene call. The nucleotide sequence reads as follows: TGTGCCAGCAGTGAATGGATGAACACTGAAGCTTTCTTT. The translation is CASSEWMNTEAFF.